The TCR beta chain under discussion was sequenced for a study of blood T cell repertoires in COVID-19. Background on the study: COVID-19 samples from acute and convalescent phases originated in the United States, Italy and Spain. T cells, B-cell-depleted T cells, or PBMCs provided the cDNA or gDNA that served as material.

Per germline, CDR1 MNHEY and CDR2 SVGAGI. CDR3 length: 15 amino acids. Trimming stripped 8 bases from V and 4 bases from J, with 20 bases between. Only in-frame clones appear in the TCRdb table, and some are missing; sequencing was by immunoSEQ multiplex PCR. The sample consists of approximately 220,000 clones, about 85% of them appearing once. This receptor was taken from a woman over 75 with acute or convalescent COVID-19. Input material: peripheral blood. This chain connects TRBV6-5 to TRBJ2-5, with D maybe TRBD2 (7 bases). The CDR3 protein is CASALGGGASETQYF. CDR3 in DNA: TGTGCCAGCGCCCTAGGAGGGGGGGCATCAGAGACCCAGTACTTC.